This TCR beta chain was identified in a study of cytomegalovirus exposure and HLA in healthy donors. PCR used 60 Vbeta primers and 13 Jbeta primers. Repertoires were generated with immunoSEQ multiplex PCR, while TCRdb's copy carries only in-frame clones and drops some. In the table there are around 110,000 clones, roughly 68% of which are singletons. CDR3 length: 19 amino acids. CDR1 is SSHAT and CDR2 is FNYEAQ in the germline V gene (reference sequence). Specimen: PBMCs. V and J are TRBV7-7 and TRBJ2-7; 10 positions match TRBD2. The TCR originated in a man aged 25-40 years in good health and CMV-seropositive. The CDR3 loop is CASSSGGASGSTTRYEQYV. The CDR3 nucleotides read TGTGCTAGCAGCTCGGGGGGGGCTAGCGGGAGTACCACTCGCTACGAGCAGTACGTC.